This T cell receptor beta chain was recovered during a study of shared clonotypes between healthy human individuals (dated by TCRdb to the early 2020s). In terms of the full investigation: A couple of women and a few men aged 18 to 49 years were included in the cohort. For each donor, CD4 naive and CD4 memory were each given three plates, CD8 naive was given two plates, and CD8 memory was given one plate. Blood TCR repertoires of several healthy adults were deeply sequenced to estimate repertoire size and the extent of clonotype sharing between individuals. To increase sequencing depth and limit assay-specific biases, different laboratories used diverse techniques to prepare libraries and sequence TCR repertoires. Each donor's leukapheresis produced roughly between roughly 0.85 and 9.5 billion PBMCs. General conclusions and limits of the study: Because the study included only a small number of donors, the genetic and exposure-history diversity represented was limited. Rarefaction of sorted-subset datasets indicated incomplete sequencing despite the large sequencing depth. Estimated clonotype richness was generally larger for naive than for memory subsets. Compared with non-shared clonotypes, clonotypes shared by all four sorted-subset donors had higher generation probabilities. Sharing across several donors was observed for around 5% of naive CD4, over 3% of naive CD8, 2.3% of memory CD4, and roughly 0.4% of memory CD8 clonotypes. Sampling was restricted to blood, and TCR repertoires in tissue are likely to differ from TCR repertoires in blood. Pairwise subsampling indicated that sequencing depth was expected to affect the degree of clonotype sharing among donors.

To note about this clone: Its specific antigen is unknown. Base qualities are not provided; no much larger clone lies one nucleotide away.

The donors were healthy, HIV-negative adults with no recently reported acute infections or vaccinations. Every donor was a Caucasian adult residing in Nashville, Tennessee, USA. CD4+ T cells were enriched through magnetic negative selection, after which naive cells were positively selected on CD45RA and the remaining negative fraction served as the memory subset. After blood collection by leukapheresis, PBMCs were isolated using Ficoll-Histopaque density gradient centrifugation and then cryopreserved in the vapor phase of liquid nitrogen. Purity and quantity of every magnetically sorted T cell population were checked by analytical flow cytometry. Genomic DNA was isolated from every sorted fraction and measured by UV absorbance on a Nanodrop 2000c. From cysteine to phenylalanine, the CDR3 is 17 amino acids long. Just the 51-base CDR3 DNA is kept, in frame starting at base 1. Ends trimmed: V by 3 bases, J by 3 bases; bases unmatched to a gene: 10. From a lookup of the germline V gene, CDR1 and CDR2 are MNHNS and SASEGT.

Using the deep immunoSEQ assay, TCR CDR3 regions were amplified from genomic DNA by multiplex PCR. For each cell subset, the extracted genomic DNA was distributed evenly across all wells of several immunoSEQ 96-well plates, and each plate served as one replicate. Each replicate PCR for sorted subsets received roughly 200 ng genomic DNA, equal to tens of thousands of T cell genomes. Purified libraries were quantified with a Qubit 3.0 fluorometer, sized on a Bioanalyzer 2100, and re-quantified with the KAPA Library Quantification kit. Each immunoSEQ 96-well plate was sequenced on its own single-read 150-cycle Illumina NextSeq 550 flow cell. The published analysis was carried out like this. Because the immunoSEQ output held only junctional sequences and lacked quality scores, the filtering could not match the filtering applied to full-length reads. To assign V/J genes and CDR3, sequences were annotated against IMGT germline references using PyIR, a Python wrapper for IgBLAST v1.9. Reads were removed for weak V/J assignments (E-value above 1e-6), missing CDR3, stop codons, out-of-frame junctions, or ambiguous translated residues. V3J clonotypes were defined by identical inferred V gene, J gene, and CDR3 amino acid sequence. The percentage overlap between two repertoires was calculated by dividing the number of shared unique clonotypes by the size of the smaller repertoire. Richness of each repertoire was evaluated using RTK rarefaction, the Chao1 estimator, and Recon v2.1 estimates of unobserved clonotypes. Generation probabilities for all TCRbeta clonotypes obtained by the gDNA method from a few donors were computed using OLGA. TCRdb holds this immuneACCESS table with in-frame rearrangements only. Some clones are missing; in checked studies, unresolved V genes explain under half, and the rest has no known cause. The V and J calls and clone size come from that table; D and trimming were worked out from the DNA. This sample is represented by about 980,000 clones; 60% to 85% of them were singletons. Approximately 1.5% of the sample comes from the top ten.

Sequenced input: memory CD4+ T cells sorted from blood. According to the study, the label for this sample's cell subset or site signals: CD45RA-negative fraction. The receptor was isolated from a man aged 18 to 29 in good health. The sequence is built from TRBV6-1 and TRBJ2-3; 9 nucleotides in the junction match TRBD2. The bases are TGTGCCAGCAGTGATGTCGGCGGGGGGGTGGGAACAGATACGCAGTATTTT. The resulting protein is CASSDVGGGVGTDTQYF.